The rows below give T cell receptor beta chains drawn from one sample of a study of cytomegalovirus exposure and HLA in healthy donors. Clones were sequenced by immunoSEQ multiplex PCR, and TCRdb holds only the in-frame ones, with some missing. The sample data list around 80,000 clones. The specimen sequenced was PBMCs. The receptor set was obtained from a boy younger than 18 in good health and CMV-seronegative. CDR3s leave out the opening cysteine and the closing phenylalanine or tryptophan.

CDR3	V	J
AIMGGKNTEAF	TRBV10-3	TRBJ1-1
ASTSDSGSTDTQY	TRBV19	TRBJ2-3
ASTQEVGGLTEAF	TRBV4-1	TRBJ1-1
ASSVDKGQGMKLF	TRBV2	TRBJ1-4
ASSFTAIPGELF	TRBV13	TRBJ2-2
AWLTGNSPLH	TRBV30	TRBJ1-6
ASSLDMNTEAF	TRBV18	TRBJ1-1
ASSPKQGANYGYT	TRBV19	TRBJ1-2
ASSSTGNYGYT	TRBV5-4	TRBJ1-2
ASSIYGELDTGELF	TRBV19	TRBJ2-2
ASSVEGYGYT	TRBV10-2	TRBJ1-2
AWSGKQVNYGYT	TRBV30	TRBJ1-2
ASSDQADGSYEQY	TRBV6-1	TRBJ2-7
ASSRLGGAYDPRDTQY	TRBV7-9	TRBJ2-3
ASSVATNSYNEQF	TRBV9	TRBJ2-1
ASSPPSSGTEAF	TRBV18	TRBJ1-1
ASSFRGAGYT	TRBV27	TRBJ1-2